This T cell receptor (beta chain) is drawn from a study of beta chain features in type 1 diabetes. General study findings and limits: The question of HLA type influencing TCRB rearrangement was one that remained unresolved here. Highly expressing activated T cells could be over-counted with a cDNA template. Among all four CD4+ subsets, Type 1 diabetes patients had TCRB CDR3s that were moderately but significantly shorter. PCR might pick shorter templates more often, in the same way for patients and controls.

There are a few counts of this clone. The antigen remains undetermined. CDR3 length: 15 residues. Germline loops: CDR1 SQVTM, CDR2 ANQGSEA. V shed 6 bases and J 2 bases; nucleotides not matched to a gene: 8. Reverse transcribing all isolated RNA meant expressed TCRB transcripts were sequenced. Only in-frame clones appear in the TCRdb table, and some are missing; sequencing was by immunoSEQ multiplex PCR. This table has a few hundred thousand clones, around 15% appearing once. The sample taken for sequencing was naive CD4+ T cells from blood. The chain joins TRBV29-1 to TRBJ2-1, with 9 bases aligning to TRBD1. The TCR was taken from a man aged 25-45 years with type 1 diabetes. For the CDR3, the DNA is TGCAGCGTGGGGTCGGGACAGGGTGCCTACAATGAGCAGTTCTTC. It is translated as CSVGSGQGAYNEQFF.